This is a list of T cell receptor beta chains from one sample in a study of T cell changes during pregnancy in multiple sclerosis. The method was immunoSEQ multiplex PCR; TCRdb's version includes in-frame clones alone and lacks a portion of them. The top ten hold about 0.37% of the sample, which has approximately 40,000 clones, about nine tenths seen once. Sample: CD4+ T cells from peripheral blood mononuclear cells, taken after pregnancy. The receptors stem from a female donor in good health, enrolled as a control in a pregnancy study. Both conserved end residues are part of each CDR3. D genes are given only for firm matches. Expanded clones get a size class; other rows say once, few or many, or leave the size out.

>TRBV7-2|.|TRBD2|TRBJ2-7
CASRPGLADSYEQYF
TGTGCCAGCAGACCGGGACTAGCGGACTCCTACGAGCAGTACTTC
>TRBV11-2|.|.|TRBJ2-7
CASSSEGEHRGPPYEQYF
TGTGCCAGCAGCTCGGAGGGGGAACACAGGGGACCCCCCTACGAGCAGTACTTC
>TRBV14|.|TRBD1|TRBJ1-1
CASSQARAGGGAFF
TGTGCCAGCAGCCAAGCCCGAGCAGGGGGTGGAGCTTTCTTT
>TRBV6-1|once|.|TRBJ2-7
CASSVSASYEQYF
TGTGCCAGCAGTGTGAGCGCCTCCTACGAGCAGTACTTC
>TRBV7-2|.|.|TRBJ1-3
CASSFDSTGGNTIYF
TGTGCCAGCAGCTTTGATTCGACTGGGGGAAACACCATATATTTT
>TRBV18|.|.|TRBJ2-2
CASSPSQAGELFF
TGTGCCAGCTCACCCTCTCAGGCCGGGGAGCTGTTTTTT
>TRBV7-2|.|.|TRBJ2-4
CASSFGGVQYF
TGTGCCAGCAGCTTCGGAGGAGTTCAGTACTTC
>TRBV12-5|.|.|TRBJ2-3
CASGLVVSVSTDTQYF
TGTGCTAGTGGTTTGGTTGTTAGCGTTAGCACAGATACGCAGTATTTT
>TRBV5-4|.|TRBD1|TRBJ2-3
CASSLQGISTDTQYF
TGTGCCAGCAGTTTACAGGGGATAAGCACAGATACGCAGTATTTT
>TRBV7-9|.|.|TRBJ2-5
CASSLMRVQETQYF
TGTGCCAGCAGCTTAATGAGAGTTCAAGAGACCCAGTACTTC
>TRBV21-1|.|.|TRBJ1-4
CARTRGGREKLFF
TGTGCCAGGACCCGGGGGGGCCGGGAAAAACTGTTTTTT
>TRBV10-3|.|.|TRBJ1-5
CAISEPGAGQPQHF
TGTGCCATCAGTGAACCAGGGGCTGGGCAGCCCCAGCATTTT
>TRBV7-6|.|.|TRBJ1-2
CASSLGTGGGNYGYTF
TGTGCCAGCAGCTTAGGCACGGGGGGCGGTAACTATGGCTACACCTTC
>TRBV10-3|once|TRBD2|TRBJ2-5
CAIKPSGGIQETQYF
TGTGCCATCAAGCCTAGCGGGGGGATCCAAGAGACCCAGTACTTC
>TRBV11-2|.|TRBD1|TRBJ1-4
CASSPFRGTTNEKLFF
TGTGCCAGCAGCCCCTTCAGGGGGACAACTAATGAAAAACTGTTTTTT
>TRBV6-5|.|.|TRBJ1-6
CASSSRQDSYNSPLHF
TGTGCCAGCAGTTCAAGACAGGACTCCTATAATTCACCCCTCCACTTT
>TRBV11-2|.|TRBD1|TRBJ2-1
CASSLPGQGVREQFF
TGTGCCAGCAGCTTACCGGGACAGGGGGTCCGAGAGCAGTTCTTC
>TRBV30|.|TRBD1|TRBJ1-1
CAWRPGQGEAFF
TGTGCCTGGAGGCCGGGACAGGGGGAAGCTTTCTTT
>TRBV18|.|TRBD1|TRBJ1-6
CASSRRDSNSPLHF
TGTGCCAGCTCACGGAGGGACAGTAATTCACCCCTCCACTTT
>TRBV30|.|TRBD2|TRBJ2-2
CAWRPRAGVVGELFF
TGTGCCTGGAGACCAAGAGCGGGAGTGGTCGGGGAGCTGTTTTTT
>TRBV15|.|TRBD1|TRBJ1-4
CATSRVPGTDEKLFF
TGTGCCACCAGCAGAGTCCCCGGGACAGACGAAAAACTGTTTTTT
>TRBV10-2|.|TRBD1|TRBJ2-3
CASSESGGRGTDTQYF
TGCGCCAGCAGTGAGTCAGGGGGCAGGGGAACAGATACGCAGTATTTT
>TRBV27|.|.|TRBJ2-1
CASSFEAPTWNEQFF
TGTGCCAGCAGTTTCGAGGCCCCCACCTGGAATGAGCAGTTCTTC
>TRBV9|.|.|TRBJ1-4
CASSVGGITTNEKLFF
TGTGCCAGCAGCGTAGGAGGGATTACAACTAATGAAAAACTGTTTTTT
>TRBV6-5|once|TRBD2|TRBJ2-1
CASSRKRGAYNEQFF
TGTGCCAGCAGCCGGAAGCGGGGGGCCTACAATGAGCAGTTCTTC
>TRBV6-6|.|TRBD1|TRBJ1-5
CASSYGTGYAQPQHF
TGTGCCAGCAGTTACGGGACAGGGTATGCTCAGCCCCAGCATTTT
>TRBV2|.|.|TRBJ1-1
CASSEAGGLNTEAFF
TGTGCCAGCAGTGAAGCGGGGGGGCTGAACACTGAAGCTTTCTTT
>TRBV11-2|.|.|TRBJ1-2
CASSLDSGFNYGYTF
TGTGCCAGCAGCTTAGATTCAGGGTTCAACTATGGCTACACCTTC
>TRBV11-2|.|.|TRBJ2-7
CASINQEGAQNEQYF
TGTGCCAGCATCAACCAGGAGGGGGCTCAAAACGAGCAGTACTTC
>TRBV27|.|TRBD2|TRBJ2-1
CASIGLAGGGEQFF
TGTGCCAGCATAGGGCTAGCGGGGGGGGGCGAGCAGTTCTTC
>TRBV30|.|.|TRBJ2-3
CAWRLVGTDTQYF
TGTGCCTGGAGGTTAGTCGGCACAGATACGCAGTATTTT
>TRBV30|.|TRBD2|TRBJ2-1
CAWSGLAGPINEQFF
TGTGCCTGGAGTGGGTTAGCGGGTCCGATCAATGAGCAGTTCTTC
>TRBV4-1|.|TRBD2|TRBJ2-2
CASSQGRGGPGELFF
TGCGCCAGCAGCCAAGGGCGGGGGGGCCCCGGGGAGCTGTTTTTT
>TRBV2|.|TRBD1|TRBJ1-1
CASSEIGQGANTEAFF
TGTGCCAGCAGTGAAATCGGCCAGGGGGCGAACACTGAAGCTTTCTTT
>TRBV6-5|.|TRBD2|TRBJ2-3
CASSYSGGRQDTQYF
TGTGCCAGCAGTTACTCGGGCGGGAGGCAAGATACGCAGTATTTT
>TRBV18|.|.|TRBJ1-1
CASSGQQNTEAFF
TGTGCCAGCTCAGGACAGCAGAACACTGAAGCTTTCTTT
>TRBV5-6|.|.|TRBJ2-2
CASSWGRNTGELFF
TGTGCCAGCAGCTGGGGGCGTAACACCGGGGAGCTGTTTTTT
>TRBV7-8|.|.|TRBJ1-2
CASSPHREEGYGYTF
TGTGCCAGCAGCCCACACAGGGAAGAGGGCTATGGCTACACCTTC
>TRBV21-1|.|.|TRBJ2-3
CASSKGPDTQYF
TGTGCCAGCAGCAAAGGGCCAGATACGCAGTATTTT
>TRBV30|.|TRBD2|TRBJ2-3
CACIGSGGKFGTDTQYF
TGTGCCTGTATAGGGAGCGGGGGGAAGTTCGGCACAGATACGCAGTATTTT
>TRBV19|.|TRBD1|TRBJ2-7
CASSADRGTYEQYF
TGTGCCAGTAGTGCGGACAGGGGAACCTACGAGCAGTACTTC
>TRBV6-1|.|TRBD2|TRBJ2-5
CASSEQREGETQYF
TGTGCCAGCAGTGAACAGAGGGAGGGGGAGACCCAGTACTTC
>TRBV18|.|.|TRBJ1-1
CASSPLGENTEAFF
TGTGCCAGCTCACCCCTCGGGGAGAACACTGAAGCTTTCTTT
>TRBV27|.|.|TRBJ1-2
CASSPRGRNYGYTF
TGTGCCAGCAGCCCTCGGGGTCGTAACTATGGCTACACCTTC
>TRBV19|.|TRBD1|TRBJ1-5
CASSGPRQGSGNQPQHF
TGTGCCAGTAGTGGCCCCAGACAGGGAAGCGGCAATCAGCCCCAGCATTTT